This TCR beta chain was captured in a study of breast tumors, draining lymph nodes, adjacent tissues. Whole-study results and caveats: Tumor T cell lymph node origin was a supported hypothesis, not proven. Compared with lymph nodes, tumors were less diverse; compared with nontumor tissue, more.

The CDR3 runs 13 residues. Germline assignment: CDR1 SGHVS and CDR2 FNYEAQ. V shed 2 bases and J shed 5 bases, with 8 bases lying between them. About this clonotype itself: Its antigen is undetermined.

Each CDR3 protein is one row after TCRdb ran MiXCR on the multiplex PCR reads. This sample has around 17,000 distinct CDR3 sequences, with over 40% found just once. The sample consisted of tumor-adjacent breast tissue. The origin of this receptor is a female donor with breast cancer. Some clones in this sample may be carry-over from other donors' samples. The V and J genes are TRBV7-6 and TRBJ2-3; tentatively, D is TRBD1 (5 bases). The DNA of the CDR3 is TGTGCCAGCAGCTTAAGGGGCGGAGATACGCAGTATTTT. Its protein is CASSLRGGDTQYF.